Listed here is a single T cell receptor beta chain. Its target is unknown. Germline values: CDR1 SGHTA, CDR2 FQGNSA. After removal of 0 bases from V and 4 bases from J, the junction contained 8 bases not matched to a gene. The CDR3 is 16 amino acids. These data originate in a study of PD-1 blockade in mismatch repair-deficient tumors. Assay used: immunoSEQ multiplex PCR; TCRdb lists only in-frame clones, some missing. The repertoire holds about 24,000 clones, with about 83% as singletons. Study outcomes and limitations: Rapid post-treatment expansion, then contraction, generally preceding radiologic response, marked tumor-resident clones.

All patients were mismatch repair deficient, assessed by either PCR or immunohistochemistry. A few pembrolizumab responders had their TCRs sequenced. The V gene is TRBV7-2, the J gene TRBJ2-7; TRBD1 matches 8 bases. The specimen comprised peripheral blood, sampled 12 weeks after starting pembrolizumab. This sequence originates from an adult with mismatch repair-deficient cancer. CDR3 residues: CASSLAIGTGAYEQYF. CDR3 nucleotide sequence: TGTGCCAGCAGCTTAGCAATAGGGACAGGTGCTTACGAGCAGTACTTC.